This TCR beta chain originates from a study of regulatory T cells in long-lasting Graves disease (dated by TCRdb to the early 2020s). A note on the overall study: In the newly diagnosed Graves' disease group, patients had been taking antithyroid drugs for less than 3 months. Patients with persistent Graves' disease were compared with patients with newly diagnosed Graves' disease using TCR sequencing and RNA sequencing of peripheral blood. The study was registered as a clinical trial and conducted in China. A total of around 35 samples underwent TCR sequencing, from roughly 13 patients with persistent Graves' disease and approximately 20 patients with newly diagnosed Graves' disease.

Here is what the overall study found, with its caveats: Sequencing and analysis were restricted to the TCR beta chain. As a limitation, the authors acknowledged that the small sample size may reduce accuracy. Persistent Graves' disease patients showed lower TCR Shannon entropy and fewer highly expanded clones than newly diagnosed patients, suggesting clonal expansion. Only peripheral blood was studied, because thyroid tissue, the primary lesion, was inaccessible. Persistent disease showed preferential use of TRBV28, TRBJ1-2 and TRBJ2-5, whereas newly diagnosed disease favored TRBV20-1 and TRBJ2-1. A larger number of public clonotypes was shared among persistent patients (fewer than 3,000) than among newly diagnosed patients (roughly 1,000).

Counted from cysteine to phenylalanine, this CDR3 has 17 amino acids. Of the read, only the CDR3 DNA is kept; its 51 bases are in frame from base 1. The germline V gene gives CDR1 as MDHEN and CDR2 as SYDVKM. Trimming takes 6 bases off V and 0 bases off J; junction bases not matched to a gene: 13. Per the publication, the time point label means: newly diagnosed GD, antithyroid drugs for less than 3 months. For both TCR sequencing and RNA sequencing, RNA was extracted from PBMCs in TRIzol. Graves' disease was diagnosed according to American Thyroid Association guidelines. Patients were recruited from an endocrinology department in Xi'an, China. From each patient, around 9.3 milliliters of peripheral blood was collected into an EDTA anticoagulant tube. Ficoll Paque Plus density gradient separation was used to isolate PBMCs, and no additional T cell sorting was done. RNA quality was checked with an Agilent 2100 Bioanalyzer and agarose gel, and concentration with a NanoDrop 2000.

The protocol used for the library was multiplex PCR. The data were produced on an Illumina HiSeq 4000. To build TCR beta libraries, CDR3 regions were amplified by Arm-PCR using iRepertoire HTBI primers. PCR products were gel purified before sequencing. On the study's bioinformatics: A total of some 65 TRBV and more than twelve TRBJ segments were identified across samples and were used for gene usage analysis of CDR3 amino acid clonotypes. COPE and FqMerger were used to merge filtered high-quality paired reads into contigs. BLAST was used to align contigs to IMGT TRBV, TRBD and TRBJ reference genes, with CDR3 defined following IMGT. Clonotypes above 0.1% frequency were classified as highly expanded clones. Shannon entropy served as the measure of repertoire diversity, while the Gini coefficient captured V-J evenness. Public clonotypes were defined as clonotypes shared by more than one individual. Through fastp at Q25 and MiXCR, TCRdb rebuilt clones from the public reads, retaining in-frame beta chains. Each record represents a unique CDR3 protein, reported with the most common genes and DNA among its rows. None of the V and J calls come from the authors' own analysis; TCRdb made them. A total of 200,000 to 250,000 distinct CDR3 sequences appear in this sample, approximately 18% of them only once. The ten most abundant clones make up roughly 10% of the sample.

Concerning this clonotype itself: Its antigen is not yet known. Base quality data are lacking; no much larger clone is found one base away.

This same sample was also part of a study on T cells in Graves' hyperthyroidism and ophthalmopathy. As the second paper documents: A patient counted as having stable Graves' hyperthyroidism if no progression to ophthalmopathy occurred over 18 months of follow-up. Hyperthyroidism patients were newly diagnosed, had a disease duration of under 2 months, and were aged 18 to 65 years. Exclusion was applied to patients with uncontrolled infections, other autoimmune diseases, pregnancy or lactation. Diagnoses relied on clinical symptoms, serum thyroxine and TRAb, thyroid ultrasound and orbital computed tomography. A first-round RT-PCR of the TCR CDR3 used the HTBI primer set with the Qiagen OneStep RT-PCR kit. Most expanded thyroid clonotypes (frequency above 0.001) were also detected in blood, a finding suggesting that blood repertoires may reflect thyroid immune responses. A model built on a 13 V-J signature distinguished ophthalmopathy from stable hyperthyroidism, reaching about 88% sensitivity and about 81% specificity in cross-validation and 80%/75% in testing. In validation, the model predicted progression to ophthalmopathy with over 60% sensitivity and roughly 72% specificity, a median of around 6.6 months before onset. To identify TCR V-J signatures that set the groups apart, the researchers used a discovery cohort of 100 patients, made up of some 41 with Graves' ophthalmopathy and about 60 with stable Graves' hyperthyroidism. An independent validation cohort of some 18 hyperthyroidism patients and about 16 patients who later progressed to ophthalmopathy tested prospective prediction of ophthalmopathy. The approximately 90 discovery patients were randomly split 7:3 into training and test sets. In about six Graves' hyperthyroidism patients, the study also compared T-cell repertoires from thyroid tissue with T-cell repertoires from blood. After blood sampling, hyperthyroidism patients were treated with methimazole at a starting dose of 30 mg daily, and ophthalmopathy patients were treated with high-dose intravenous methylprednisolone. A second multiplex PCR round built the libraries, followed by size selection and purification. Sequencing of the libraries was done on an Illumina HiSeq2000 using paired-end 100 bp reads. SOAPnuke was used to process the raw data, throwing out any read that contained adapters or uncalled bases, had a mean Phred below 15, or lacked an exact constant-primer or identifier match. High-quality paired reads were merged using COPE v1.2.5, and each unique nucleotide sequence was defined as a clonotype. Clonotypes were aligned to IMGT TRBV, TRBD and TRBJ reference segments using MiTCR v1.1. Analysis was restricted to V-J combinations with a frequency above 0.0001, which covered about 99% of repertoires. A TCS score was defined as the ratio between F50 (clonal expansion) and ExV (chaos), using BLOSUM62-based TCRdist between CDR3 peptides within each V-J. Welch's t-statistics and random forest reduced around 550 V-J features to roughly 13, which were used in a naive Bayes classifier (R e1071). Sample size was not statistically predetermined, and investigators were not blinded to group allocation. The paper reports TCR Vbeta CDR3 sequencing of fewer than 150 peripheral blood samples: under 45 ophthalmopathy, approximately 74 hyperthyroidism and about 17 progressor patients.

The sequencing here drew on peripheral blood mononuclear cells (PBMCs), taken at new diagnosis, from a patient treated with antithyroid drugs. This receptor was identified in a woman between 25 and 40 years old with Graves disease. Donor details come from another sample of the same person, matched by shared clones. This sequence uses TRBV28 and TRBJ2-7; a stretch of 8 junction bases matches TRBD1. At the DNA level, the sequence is TGTGCCAGCAGCCGCCCCCCACTGGGACAGGCCTCCTACGAGCAGTACTTC. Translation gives CASSRPPLGQASYEQYF.